These T cell receptor beta chains were read from a single sample in a study of blood T cells in healthy people across ages. TCRdb re-analysed the 5' RACE reads in MiXCR, keeping a single row per CDR3 protein. The repertoire holds about 900,000 distinct CDR3 sequences, with around 46% as singletons. Material for sequencing was blood. The receptor source for this set is a man younger than 45 in good health. Each CDR3 is given with its conserved first and last residue. D genes are given only for firm matches. Part of the rows lack a size; the others show once, few, many or a class for expanded clones.

V,D,size,J,CDR3,DNA
TRBV3-1,-,-,TRBJ1-1,CASSHPFDTEAFF,TGTGCCAGCAGCCATCCTTTTGACACTGAAGCTTTCTTT
TRBV6-2/TRBV6-3,-,-,TRBJ2-7,CASRKETYEQYF,TGTGCCAGCAGGAAGGAGACCTACGAGCAGTACTTC
TRBV28,-,-,TRBJ2-3,CANSSETAHFDTQYF,TGTGCCAACAGTTCCGAGACAGCTCATTTTGATACGCAGTATTTT
TRBV20-1,-,-,TRBJ1-2,CSASRQGSVQLHGYTF,TGCAGTGCTAGCAGGCAGGGAAGCGTTCAACTACATGGCTACACCTTC
TRBV28,-,-,TRBJ2-3,CASSLSQEGLRTDTQYF,TGTGCCAGCAGTTTGAGCCAGGAGGGGCTAAGGACAGATACGCAGTATTTT
TRBV7-2,-,-,TRBJ2-5,CASSVPGLRVKETQYF,TGTGCCAGCAGCGTCCCGGGACTGCGGGTAAAAGAGACCCAGTACTTC
TRBV28,TRBD1,-,TRBJ1-2,CASSPLAGGYGYTF,TGTGCCAGCAGTCCCCTGGCAGGGGGATACGGCTACACCTTC
TRBV6-2/TRBV6-3,-,-,TRBJ1-1,CASSLTRGGNLEAFF,TGTGCCAGCAGCCTCACCAGAGGGGGGAATCTTGAAGCTTTCTTT
TRBV4-3,TRBD1,-,TRBJ2-7,CASGRDRGTYEQYF,TGCGCCAGCGGCCGGGACAGGGGCACCTACGAGCAGTACTTC
TRBV5-6,-,-,TRBJ2-1,CASMPGTFYNEQFF,TGTGCCAGCATGCCCGGGACGTTCTACAATGAGCAGTTCTTC
TRBV12-3/TRBV12-4,-,-,TRBJ2-1,CASSLQLAYNEQFF,TGTGCCAGCAGTTTACAACTAGCTTACAATGAGCAGTTCTTC
TRBV14,-,-,TRBJ2-3,CASSLGLEGTQYF,TGTGCCAGCAGCCTTGGACTTGAGGGGACGCAGTATTTT
TRBV10-3,-,few,TRBJ2-5,CASYDRRYGETQYF,TGTGCCAGTTACGACAGGCGTTACGGGGAGACCCAGTACTTC
TRBV4-3,-,few,TRBJ2-2,CASSPPADANTGELFF,TGCGCCAGCAGCCCTCCCGCAGACGCGAACACCGGGGAGCTGTTTTTT
TRBV3-1,-,once,TRBJ1-6,CASSQVPGNNSPLHF,TGTGCCAGCAGCCAAGTCCCAGGGAATAATTCACCCCTCCACTTT
TRBV6-5,-,-,TRBJ1-5,CASSYSLGQDQPQHF,TGTGCCAGCAGTTACTCGTTGGGCCAGGATCAGCCCCAGCATTTT
TRBV6-5,TRBD2,-,TRBJ2-7,CASSYSRSTSGPYEQYF,TGTGCTAGCAGTTACTCGAGATCGACTAGCGGACCCTACGAGCAGTACTTC
TRBV3-1,TRBD2,-,TRBJ2-5,CASSQRISGVLQETQYF,TGTGCCAGCAGCCAAAGGATTAGCGGGGTCCTCCAAGAGACCCAGTACTTC
TRBV10-3,-,-,TRBJ2-3,CASKPGFGADTQYF,TGTGCCTCGAAACCAGGGTTCGGGGCAGATACGCAGTATTTT
TRBV7-9,-,once,TRBJ2-3,CASSKGPGRRSTDTQYF,TGTGCCAGCAGCAAAGGTCCCGGACGGCGTAGCACAGATACGCAGTATTTT
TRBV5-1,-,-,TRBJ1-6,CASSLTAGNSPLHF,TGCGCCAGCAGCTTGACGGCGGGGAATTCACCCCTCCACTTT
TRBV28,TRBD1,-,TRBJ2-1,CASSLAGTGSNKQFF,TGTGCCAGCAGTTTGGCGGGGACAGGGAGCAATAAGCAGTTCTTC
TRBV4-1,TRBD2,-,TRBJ2-1,CASSQGPSGVGYEQFF,TGCGCCAGCAGCCAAGGGCCAAGCGGGGTGGGGTATGAGCAGTTCTTC
TRBV29-1,TRBD1,-,TRBJ1-1,CSGKRGTGGAPGTEAFF,TGCAGCGGGAAGAGAGGGACAGGGGGCGCCCCCGGCACTGAAGCTTTCTTT
TRBV20-1,TRBD1,few,TRBJ1-6,CSAKPGQVFNSPLHF,TGCAGTGCGAAGCCGGGACAGGTTTTTAATTCACCCCTCCACTTT
TRBV4-1,-,few,TRBJ2-3,CASSHSGGDDTQYF,TGCGCCAGCAGCCACAGCGGCGGGGATGATACGCAGTATTTT
TRBV12-3/TRBV12-4,-,-,TRBJ1-3,CASSGYRDDSGNTIYF,TGTGCCAGCAGTGGGTACAGGGATGACTCTGGAAACACCATATATTTT
TRBV6-6,-,few,TRBJ2-7,CASSYGAGFNEQYF,TGTGCCAGCAGTTACGGGGCAGGGTTCAACGAGCAGTACTTC
TRBV29-1,TRBD1,-,TRBJ2-5,CSVAGTGGKETQYF,TGCAGCGTTGCCGGGACAGGGGGTAAAGAGACCCAGTACTTC
TRBV29-1,-,once,TRBJ2-4,CSVVKIGGKNIQYF,TGCAGCGTTGTTAAGATCGGCGGCAAAAACATTCAGTACTTC
TRBV7-2,TRBD2,few,TRBJ2-3,CASSLAASGGDTQYF,TGTGCCAGCAGCTTAGCAGCTAGCGGGGGAGATACGCAGTATTTT
TRBV27,-,-,TRBJ2-3,CASSTDEGTDTQYF,TGTGCCAGCAGTACCGACGAGGGCACAGATACGCAGTATTTT
TRBV7-8,-,-,TRBJ1-5,CASSEEYSNQPQHF,TGTGCCAGCAGCGAAGAGTATAGCAATCAGCCCCAGCATTTT
TRBV7-2,TRBD2,few,TRBJ2-5,CASSSTSGGETQYF,TGTGCCAGCAGCTCTACTAGCGGGGGAGAGACCCAGTACTTC
TRBV12-3/TRBV12-4,-,-,TRBJ2-3,CASSLSRVRTDTQYF,TGTGCCAGCAGTTTATCTAGGGTCCGCACAGATACGCAGTATTTT
TRBV28,-,-,TRBJ2-5,CASSLGRSEVNGQYF,TGTGCCAGCAGTCTGGGACGCTCGGAGGTCAATGGGCAGTACTTC
TRBV29-1,TRBD1,-,TRBJ1-5,CSVRQGNSNQPQHF,TGCAGCGTTCGACAGGGCAATAGCAATCAGCCCCAGCATTTT
TRBV20-1,TRBD1,few,TRBJ1-2,CSAKTGGRGYTF,TGCAGTGCAAAGACAGGGGGGAGGGGCTACACCTTC
TRBV6-1,TRBD2,-,TRBJ2-4,CASSEGWRLAGRGQNIQYF,TGTGCCAGCAGTGAAGGATGGCGACTAGCGGGGAGGGGCCAAAACATTCAGTACTTC
TRBV7-2,TRBD2,-,TRBJ2-7,CASSHPRTSGRYEQYF,TGTGCCAGCAGCCACCCCAGGACTAGCGGGAGGTACGAGCAGTACTTC
TRBV2,-,few,TRBJ1-2,CASSEVYGYTF,TGTGCCAGTAGTGAGGTCTATGGCTACACCTTC
TRBV29-1,TRBD2,-,TRBJ2-3,CSVETSGGSTDTQYF,TGCAGCGTTGAGACTAGCGGGGGGAGCACAGATACGCAGTATTTT
TRBV6-1,-,-,TRBJ2-3,CASREIGLSSTDTQYF,TGTGCCAGCAGGGAGATTGGTCTTTCTAGCACAGATACGCAGTATTTT
TRBV7-9,-,few,TRBJ2-7,CASSPRVDLAEQYF,TGTGCCAGCAGCCCAAGAGTGGATTTAGCCGAGCAGTACTTC
TRBV6-1,-,-,TRBJ1-6,CASSVTGFYSPLHF,TGTGCCAGCAGTGTTACAGGGTTTTATTCACCCCTCCACTTT
TRBV11-2,-,-,TRBJ2-3,CASGGGYTETQYF,TGTGCCTCCGGAGGGGGTTACACAGAGACGCAGTATTTT
TRBV27,-,-,TRBJ2-1,CASSPRIGGGGYNEQFF,TGTGCCAGCAGTCCCCGTATCGGCGGGGGCGGGTACAATGAGCAGTTCTTC
TRBV20-1,-,-,TRBJ2-1,CSAEIGAQLLPFF,TGCAGTGCTGAGATCGGGGCCCAGCTTTTGCCGTTCTTC
TRBV6-5,-,-,TRBJ2-7,CASSPDRDSDEQYF,TGTGCCAGCAGCCCCGACCGGGACTCTGACGAGCAGTACTTC
TRBV20-1,-,-,TRBJ2-7,CSATGIYYEQYF,TGCAGTGCTACGGGCATCTACTACGAGCAGTACTTC
TRBV2,TRBD1,-,TRBJ2-1,CASSGQGYNERFF,TGTGCCAGCAGTGGACAGGGCTACAATGAGCGGTTCTTC
TRBV9,-,-,TRBJ2-5,CASSPLPSVGGRETQYF,TGTGCCAGCAGCCCCCTCCCTTCGGTGGGGGGGCGCGAGACCCAGTACTTC
TRBV28,-,-,TRBJ2-3,CASRWGALDTQYF,TGTGCCAGCAGGTGGGGGGCGTTAGATACGCAGTATTTT
TRBV7-9,-,-,TRBJ2-7,CASSSNREPPHEQYF,TGTGCCAGCAGCTCCAACAGGGAACCTCCTCACGAGCAGTACTTC
TRBV6-9,-,many,TRBJ2-5,CASSYSTRVAQETQYF,TGTGCCAGCAGTTATTCAACCAGGGTAGCCCAAGAGACCCAGTACTTC
TRBV5-1,-,-,TRBJ2-2,CASSAGTRTSNTGELFF,TGCGCCAGCAGTGCCGGGACACGGACCTCGAACACCGGGGAGCTGTTTTTT
TRBV11-2,-,few,TRBJ2-3,CASSSGPWGDTQYF,TGTGCCAGCAGCTCCGGTCCATGGGGGGATACGCAGTATTTT
TRBV20-1,-,-,TRBJ2-3,CSASQLVADTQYF,TGCAGTGCTAGTCAGTTGGTGGCGGATACGCAGTATTTT
TRBV7-2,-,-,TRBJ2-7,CASSRPDARTRQYF,TGTGCCAGCAGCCGCCCCGATGCCAGGACACGTCAGTACTTC
TRBV5-1,-,-,TRBJ2-1,CASIREGQDNEQFF,TGCGCCAGCATCAGAGAGGGACAAGACAATGAGCAGTTCTTC